Below, one TCR beta chain is given with its context. Antigen unknown. The sample is drawn from a study of chemoradiotherapy in HPV16-positive cancers. Turning to the study itself: Candidate HPV-specific T-cell clones and common TCR motifs came from functional assays in two HPV16-positive patients.

Some clones are missing from TCRdb's copy, which holds only in-frame ones; the method was immunoSEQ multiplex PCR. The repertoire holds around 1,000 clones, with 65% to 85% as singletons. CDR3 size: 14 residues. V was pared by 3 bases and J by 4 bases, with 15 bases between. CDR1 and CDR2 (germline): SQVTM, ANQGSEA. Study-wide results and limits: For HPV16-positive patients, expanding HPV-responsive T cells associated with longer recurrence-free survival. Non-HPV-specific T cells did not expand in tumors during treatment, whereas candidate HPV-specific clones and E7-related motifs did.

The sequenced sample was tumor tissue, obtained from a patient who underwent chemoradiotherapy. The rearrangement joins TRBV29-1 to TRBJ1-1; TRBD1 might be the D (6 bases). The receptor was isolated from a human donor with HPV-associated anogenital cancer. The CDR3 coding sequence is TGCAGCGTTGACGAAGGAGGGGGTTTCACTGAAGCTTTCTTT. Translating gives CSVDEGGGFTEAFF.